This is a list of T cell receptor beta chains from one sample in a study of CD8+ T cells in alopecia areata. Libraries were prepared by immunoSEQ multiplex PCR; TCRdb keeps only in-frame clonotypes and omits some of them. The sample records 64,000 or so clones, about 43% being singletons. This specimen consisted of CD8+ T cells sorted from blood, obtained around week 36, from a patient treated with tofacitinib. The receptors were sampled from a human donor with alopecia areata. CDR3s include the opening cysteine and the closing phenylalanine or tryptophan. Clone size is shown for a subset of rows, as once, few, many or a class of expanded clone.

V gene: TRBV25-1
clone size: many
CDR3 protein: CASSIIGEKLFF

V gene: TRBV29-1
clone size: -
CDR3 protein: CSVEGPLSYNEQFF

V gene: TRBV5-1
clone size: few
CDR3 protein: CASSLAGRGSYNEQFF

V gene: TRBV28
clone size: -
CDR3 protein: CASTVGGADTQYF

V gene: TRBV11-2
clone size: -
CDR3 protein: CASSSQVDGYTF

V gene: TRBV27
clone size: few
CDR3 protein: CASSWGSSNEQFF

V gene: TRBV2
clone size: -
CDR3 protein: CASSEALRGIQYF

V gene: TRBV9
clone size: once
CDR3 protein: CASSAGHSTDTQYF

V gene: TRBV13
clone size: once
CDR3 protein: CASSIRGTEAFF

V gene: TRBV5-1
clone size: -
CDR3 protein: CASMGEGLADLRDTQYF

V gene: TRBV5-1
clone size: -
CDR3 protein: CASSPVRLESPTGELFF

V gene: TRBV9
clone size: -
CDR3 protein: CASSVGGSSYEQYF

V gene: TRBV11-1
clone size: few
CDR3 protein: CASRAGTSGTGEQFF

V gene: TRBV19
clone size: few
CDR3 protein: CASLDGASYGYTF

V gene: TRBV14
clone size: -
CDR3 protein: CASSQDLGVYGYTF

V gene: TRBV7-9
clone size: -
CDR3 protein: CASSRHDRLTEAFF

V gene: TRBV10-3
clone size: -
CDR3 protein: CAIRGTTTLDTQYF

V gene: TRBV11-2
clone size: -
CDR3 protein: CASSLGSNEQFF

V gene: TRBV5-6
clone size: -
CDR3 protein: CASSYPGAFDNEQFF

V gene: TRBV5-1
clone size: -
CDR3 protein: CASSLQEFGELFF

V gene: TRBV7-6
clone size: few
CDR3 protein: CASSLRLETQYF

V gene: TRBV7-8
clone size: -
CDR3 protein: CASSLMGGGESEQFF

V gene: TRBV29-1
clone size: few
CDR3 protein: CSVDGTFEQYF

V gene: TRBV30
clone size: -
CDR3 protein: CAFGDTQYF

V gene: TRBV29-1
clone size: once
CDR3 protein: CSALTGAAYEQYF

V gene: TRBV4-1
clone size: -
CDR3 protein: CASSHYDGSSYEQYF

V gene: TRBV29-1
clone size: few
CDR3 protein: CSVGADYSYEQYF

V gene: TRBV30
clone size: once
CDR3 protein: CAWRTGGEQYF

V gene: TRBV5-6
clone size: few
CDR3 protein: CASSLGSSFYEQYF

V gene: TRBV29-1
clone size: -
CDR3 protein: CSVVSAGDYGYTF

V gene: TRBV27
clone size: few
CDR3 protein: CASSFGLAGGPETQYF

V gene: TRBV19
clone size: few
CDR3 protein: CASKQGRNQPQHF

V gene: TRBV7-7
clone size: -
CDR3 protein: CASSFQPEETQYF

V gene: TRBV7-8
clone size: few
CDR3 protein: CASSLVPKAYEQYF

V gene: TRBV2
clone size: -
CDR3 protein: CASSEVMDTQYF

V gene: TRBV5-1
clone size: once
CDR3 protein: CASSLAETTVTANTGELFF

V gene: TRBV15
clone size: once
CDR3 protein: CATSIIDRREETQYF

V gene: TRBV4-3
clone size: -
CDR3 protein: CASSQTSGGEQYF

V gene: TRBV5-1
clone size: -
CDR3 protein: CASSGLAVTDTQYF